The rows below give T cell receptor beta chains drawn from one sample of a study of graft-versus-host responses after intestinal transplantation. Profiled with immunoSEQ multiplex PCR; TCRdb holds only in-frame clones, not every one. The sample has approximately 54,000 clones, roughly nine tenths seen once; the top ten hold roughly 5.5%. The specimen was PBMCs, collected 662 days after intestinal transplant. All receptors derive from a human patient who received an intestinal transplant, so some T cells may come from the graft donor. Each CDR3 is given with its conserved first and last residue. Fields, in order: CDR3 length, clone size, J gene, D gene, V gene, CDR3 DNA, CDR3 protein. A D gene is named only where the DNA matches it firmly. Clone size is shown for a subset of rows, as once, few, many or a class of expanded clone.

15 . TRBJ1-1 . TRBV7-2 TGTGCCAGCAGCTTTCTGACCCTTTTGAACACTGAAGCTTTCTTT CASSFLTLLNTEAFF
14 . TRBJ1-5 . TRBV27 TGTGCCAGCAGTTCCCGCCGCGGGAATCAGCCCCAGCATTTT CASSSRRGNQPQHF
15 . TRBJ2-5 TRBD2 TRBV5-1 TGCGCCAGCAGCTTGCAAGGACTAGGGGAAGAGACCCAGTACTTC CASSLQGLGEETQYF
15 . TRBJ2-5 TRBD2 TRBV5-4 TGTGCCAGCAGCCTCCGGCGGGGGAGACAAGAGACCCAGTACTTC CASSLRRGRQETQYF
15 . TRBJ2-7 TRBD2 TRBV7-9 TGTGCCAGCAGCGAGTGGACAGCGGGGGGGTACGAGCAGTACTTC CASSEWTAGGYEQYF
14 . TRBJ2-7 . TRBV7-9 TGTGCCAGCAACGCCGGGACACTTTCCTACGAGCAGTACTTC CASNAGTLSYEQYF
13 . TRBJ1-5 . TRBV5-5 TGTGCCAGCAGCTTGCGAGGGGATCAGCCCCAGCATTTT CASSLRGDQPQHF
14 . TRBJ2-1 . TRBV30 TGTGCCTGGAGTGCCGGACATGCGGGCAATGAGCAGTTCTTC CAWSAGHAGNEQFF
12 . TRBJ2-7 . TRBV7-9 TGTGCCAGCACCACCAGGGGGGGTGAGCAGTACTTC CASTTRGGEQYF
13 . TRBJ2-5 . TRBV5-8 TGTGCCAGCAGCTTCAGGGGGGGAGAGACCCAGTACTTC CASSFRGGETQYF
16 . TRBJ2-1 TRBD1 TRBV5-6 TGTGCCAGCAGCATTGGTAGGGACAGGGGGATCAATGAGCAGTTCTTC CASSIGRDRGINEQFF
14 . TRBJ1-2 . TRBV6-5 TGTGCCAGCAGTTACTATGGAGACGCCTATGGCTACACCTTC CASSYYGDAYGYTF
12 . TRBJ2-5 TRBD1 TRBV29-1 TGCAGCGCGGGACAGGGGATGTTGACCCAGTACTTC CSAGQGMLTQYF
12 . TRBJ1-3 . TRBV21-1 TGTGCCAGCAGCCCTTATCGGAACACCATATATTTT CASSPYRNTIYF
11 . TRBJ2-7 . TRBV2 TGTGCCAGCAGGATCTCCTACGAGCAGTACTTC CASRISYEQYF
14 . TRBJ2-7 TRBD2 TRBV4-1 TGCGCCAGCAGCCAGCGGGGGGGCTTCTACGAGCAGTACTTC CASSQRGGFYEQYF
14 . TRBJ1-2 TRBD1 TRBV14 TGTGCCAGCAGCCGCGACGGGACAGTCTATGGCTACACCTTC CASSRDGTVYGYTF
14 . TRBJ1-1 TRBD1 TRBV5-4 TGTGCCAGCAGCCTGACAGGGATGAACACTGAAGCTTTCTTT CASSLTGMNTEAFF
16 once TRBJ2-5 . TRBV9 TGTGCCAGCAGCGTAGGGACTCCCACGGGGGCAGAGACCCAGTACTTC CASSVGTPTGAETQYF
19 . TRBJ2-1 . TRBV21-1 TGTGCCAGCAGCAAAGACCGGGACACCCCTCAGAGCTCCTACAATGAGCAGTTCTTC CASSKDRDTPQSSYNEQFF
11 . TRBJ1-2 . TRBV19 TGTGCCAGTAGTACAGGGAATGGCTACACCTTC CASSTGNGYTF
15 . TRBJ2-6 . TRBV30 TGTGCCTGGAGTGTAAGAGGCTCTGGGGCCAACGTCCTGACTTTC CAWSVRGSGANVLTF